Below, one T cell receptor beta chain is given with its context. Its antigen remains unidentified. Other nucleotide sequences from this sample produce the same CDR3. The study ran its PCR with 60 Vbeta and 13 Jbeta primers. The table came from immunoSEQ multiplex PCR; TCRdb's copy has only in-frame clones and leaves some out. The data contain approximately 250,000 clones, about 85% of them singletons. Germline V gives CDR1 LGHNA, CDR2 YNFKEQ. The CDR3 is 13 amino acids. V shed 1 base and J shed 3 bases, with 5 bases lying between them. This entry belongs to a study of cytomegalovirus exposure and HLA in healthy donors. Study-wide results and caveats: High specificity and sensitivity for cytomegalovirus status were reported for the classifier.

This chain joins TRBV4-2 and TRBJ2-3; D not resolved. The sequencing input was PBMCs. The TCR was taken from a girl aged 2 to 9 in good health and CMV-seronegative. This CDR3 is CASSQGSTDTQYF. In nucleotides, the CDR3 is TGTGCCAGCAGCCAAGGTTCGACAGATACGCAGTATTTT.